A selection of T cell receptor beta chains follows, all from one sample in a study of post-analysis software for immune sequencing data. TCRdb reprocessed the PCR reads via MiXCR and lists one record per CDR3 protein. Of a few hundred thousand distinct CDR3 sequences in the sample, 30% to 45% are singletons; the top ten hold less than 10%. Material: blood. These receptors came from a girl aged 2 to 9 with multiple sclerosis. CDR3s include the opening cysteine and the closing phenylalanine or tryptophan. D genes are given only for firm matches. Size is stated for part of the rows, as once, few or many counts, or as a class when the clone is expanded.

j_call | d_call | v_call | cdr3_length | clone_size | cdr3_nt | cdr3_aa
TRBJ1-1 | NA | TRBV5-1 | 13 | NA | TGCGCCAGCAACAGGGACTTGAACACTGAAGCTTTCTTT | CASNRDLNTEAFF
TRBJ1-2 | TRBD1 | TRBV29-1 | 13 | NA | TGCAGCGTTGGGCGGGACAGCAACGATGGCTACACCTTC | CSVGRDSNDGYTF
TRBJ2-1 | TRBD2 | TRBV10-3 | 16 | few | TGTGCCATCATGGCGGGAGGGCCTTCGGTGTACAATGAGCAGTTCTTC | CAIMAGGPSVYNEQFF
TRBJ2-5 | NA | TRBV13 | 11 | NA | TGTGCCAGCAGCTTAGGCACAGGGCAGTACTTC | CASSLGTGQYF
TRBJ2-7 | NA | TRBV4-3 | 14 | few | TGCGCCAGCAGCCAAGGACAGCCCTACTACGAGCAGTACTTC | CASSQGQPYYEQYF
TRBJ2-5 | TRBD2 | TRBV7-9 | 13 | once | TGTGCCAGCAGGGCGACTAGCGAAGAGACCCAGTACTTC | CASRATSEETQYF
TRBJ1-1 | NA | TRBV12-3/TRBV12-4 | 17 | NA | TGTGCCAGCAGTTTCCGCCCTGATGGGCAGATGAACACTGAAGCTTTCTTT | CASSFRPDGQMNTEAFF
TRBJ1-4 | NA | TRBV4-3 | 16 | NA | TGCGCCAGCAGCCAGGATGCCGGGGCCACTAATGAAAAACTGTTTTTT | CASSQDAGATNEKLFF
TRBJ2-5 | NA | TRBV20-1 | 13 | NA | TGCAGTGCGACAACGGACTACCAAGAGACCCAGTACTTC | CSATTDYQETQYF
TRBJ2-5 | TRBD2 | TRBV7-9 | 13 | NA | TGTGCCAGCAGCCATACTAGCGACGAGACCCAGTACTTC | CASSHTSDETQYF
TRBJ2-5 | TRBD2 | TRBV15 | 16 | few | TGTGCCACCAGCAGATCACTAGCGGGGGGTCAAGAGACCCAGTACTTC | CATSRSLAGGQETQYF
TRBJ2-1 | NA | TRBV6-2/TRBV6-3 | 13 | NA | TGTGCCAGCAAGCTGCTAGCGAACCCTGAGCAGTTCTTC | CASKLLANPEQFF
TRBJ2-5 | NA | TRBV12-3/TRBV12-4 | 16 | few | TGTGCCAGCAGCCCCAAGGCGGGTGGCAGGGGAGAGACCCAGTACTTC | CASSPKAGGRGETQYF
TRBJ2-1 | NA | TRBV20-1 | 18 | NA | TGCAGTGCTAGAGGCGGCTTTTGGGTCAAGGTCTCCTACAATGAGCAGTTCTTC | CSARGGFWVKVSYNEQFF
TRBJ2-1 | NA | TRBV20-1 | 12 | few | TGCAGTGCTAGAGGACAAAACAATGAGCAGTTCTTC | CSARGQNNEQFF
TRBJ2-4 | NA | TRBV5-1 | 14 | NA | TGCGCCAGCCACTCCGGGACGGCGAAAAACATTCAGTACTTC | CASHSGTAKNIQYF
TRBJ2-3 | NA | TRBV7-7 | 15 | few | TGTGCCAGCAGCTTAGGCTTTTCAAGCACAGATACGCAGTATTTT | CASSLGFSSTDTQYF
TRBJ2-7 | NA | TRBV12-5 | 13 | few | TGTGCTAGTGGCACAAATGGGCCCTACGAGCAGTACTTC | CASGTNGPYEQYF
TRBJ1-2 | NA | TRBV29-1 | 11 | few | TGCAGCGTTGCCGGGTATTATGGCTACACCTTC | CSVAGYYGYTF
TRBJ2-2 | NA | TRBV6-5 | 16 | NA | TGTGCCAGCAGTTACTTTGGGGATCCGAACACCGGGGAGCTGTTTTTT | CASSYFGDPNTGELFF
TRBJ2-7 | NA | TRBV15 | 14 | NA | TGTGCCACCAGCGTAGGGGGAGGGTCCTACGAGCAGTACTTC | CATSVGGGSYEQYF
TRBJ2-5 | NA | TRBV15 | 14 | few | TGTGCCACCAGCTTCCCTGCTCGGCAAGAGACCCAGTACTTC | CATSFPARQETQYF
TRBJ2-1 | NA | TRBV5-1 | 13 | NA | TGCGCCACCAGGGGCGGAGTCTACAATGAGCAGTTCTTC | CATRGGVYNEQFF
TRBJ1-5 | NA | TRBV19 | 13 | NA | TGTGCCAGCACCGAGTATAGCAATCAGCCCCAGCATTTT | CASTEYSNQPQHF
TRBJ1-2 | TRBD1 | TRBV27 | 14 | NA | TGTGCCAGCAGTTCACTGGACAGGGCAAGTGGCTACACCTTC | CASSSLDRASGYTF
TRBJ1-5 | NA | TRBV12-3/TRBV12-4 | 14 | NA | TGTGCCAGCGGGGCGAGGGGGAACAATCAGCCCCAGCATTTT | CASGARGNNQPQHF
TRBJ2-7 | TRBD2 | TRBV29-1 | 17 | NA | TGCAGCGTTACTGGGGGACTAGCGGGGGTAAACTCCTACGAGCAGTACTTC | CSVTGGLAGVNSYEQYF
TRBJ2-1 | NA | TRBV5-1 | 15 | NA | TGCGCCAGCAGCTTGGTGAGGGGGGCCTACAATGAGCAGTTCTTC | CASSLVRGAYNEQFF
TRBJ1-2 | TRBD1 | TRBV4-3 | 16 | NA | TGCGCCAGCAGCCAAGATAGGCGGACAGGGGGCGATGGCTACACCTTC | CASSQDRRTGGDGYTF
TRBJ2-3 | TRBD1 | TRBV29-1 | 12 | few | TGCAGCGTGCTGCAGGGGGAAGATACGCAGTATTTT | CSVLQGEDTQYF
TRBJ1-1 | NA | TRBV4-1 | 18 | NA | TGCGCCAGCAGCCAAGATCTCCAGGGAATACTACTGAACACTGAAGCTTTCTTT | CASSQDLQGILLNTEAFF
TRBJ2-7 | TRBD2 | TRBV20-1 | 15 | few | TGCAGTGCAATACCATGGACTAGCGGGACCTACGAGCAGTACTTC | CSAIPWTSGTYEQYF
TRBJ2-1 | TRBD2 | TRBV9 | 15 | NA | TGTGCCAGCAGCGCGGGACTAGCGCTGGCCAATGAGCAGTTCTTC | CASSAGLALANEQFF
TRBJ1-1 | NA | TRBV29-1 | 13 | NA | TGCAGCGTGGAGAGGGTAATGGACACTGAAGCTTTCTTT | CSVERVMDTEAFF
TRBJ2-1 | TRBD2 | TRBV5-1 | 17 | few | TGCGCCAGCAGGCATGACAGACTAGCGGGAGGTGGTAATGAGCAGTTCTTC | CASRHDRLAGGGNEQFF
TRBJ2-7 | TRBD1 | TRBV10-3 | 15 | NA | TGTGCCATCAGTGAGGACCCAGGGGGCTCCTACGAGCAGTACTTC | CAISEDPGGSYEQYF
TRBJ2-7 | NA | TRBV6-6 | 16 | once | TGTGCTAGCAGTTACTCGATTAGCAGGGTGACCTACGAGCAGTACTTC | CASSYSISRVTYEQYF
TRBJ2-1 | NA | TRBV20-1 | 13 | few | TGCAGTGCTCCACATACGTACCGGCATGAGCAGTTCTTC | CSAPHTYRHEQFF
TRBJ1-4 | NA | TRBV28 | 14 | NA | TGTGCCAGCATCCCAAAGGGGGGGAGAGAAAAACTGTTTTTT | CASIPKGGREKLFF
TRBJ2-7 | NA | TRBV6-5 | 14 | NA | TGTGCCAGCAGTTACACAGGGATCTACAATGAGCAGTACTTC | CASSYTGIYNEQYF
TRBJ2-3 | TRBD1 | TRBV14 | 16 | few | TGTGCCAGCAGCCCCGGACAGGGGGCAATTAGGGATACGCAGTATTTT | CASSPGQGAIRDTQYF
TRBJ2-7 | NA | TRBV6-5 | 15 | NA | TGTGCCAGCAGTTACCAAGGGCGTTCTCTACGAGAGCAGTACTTC | CASSYQGRSLREQYF
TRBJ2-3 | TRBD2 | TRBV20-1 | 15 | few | TGCAGTGCTAGAGAAAGGGAGGGAGGAGGTTTTAGTCGGTATTTT | CSAREREGGGFSRYF
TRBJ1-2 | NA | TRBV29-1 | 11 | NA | TGCAGCGTTGCGGCGGGGACTGGCTACACCTTC | CSVAAGTGYTF
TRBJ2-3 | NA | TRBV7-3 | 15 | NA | TGTGCCAGCAGCTTTTACCACAGGGGCACAGATACGCAGTATTTT | CASSFYHRGTDTQYF
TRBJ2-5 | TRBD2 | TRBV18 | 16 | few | TGTGCCAGCTCACCACGGACTAGCGGGATAGAAGAGACCCAGTACTTC | CASSPRTSGIEETQYF
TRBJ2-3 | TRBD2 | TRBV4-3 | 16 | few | TGCGCCAGCAGCCAAGACGGGACTAGCGGGAGATATACGCAGTATTTT | CASSQDGTSGRYTQYF